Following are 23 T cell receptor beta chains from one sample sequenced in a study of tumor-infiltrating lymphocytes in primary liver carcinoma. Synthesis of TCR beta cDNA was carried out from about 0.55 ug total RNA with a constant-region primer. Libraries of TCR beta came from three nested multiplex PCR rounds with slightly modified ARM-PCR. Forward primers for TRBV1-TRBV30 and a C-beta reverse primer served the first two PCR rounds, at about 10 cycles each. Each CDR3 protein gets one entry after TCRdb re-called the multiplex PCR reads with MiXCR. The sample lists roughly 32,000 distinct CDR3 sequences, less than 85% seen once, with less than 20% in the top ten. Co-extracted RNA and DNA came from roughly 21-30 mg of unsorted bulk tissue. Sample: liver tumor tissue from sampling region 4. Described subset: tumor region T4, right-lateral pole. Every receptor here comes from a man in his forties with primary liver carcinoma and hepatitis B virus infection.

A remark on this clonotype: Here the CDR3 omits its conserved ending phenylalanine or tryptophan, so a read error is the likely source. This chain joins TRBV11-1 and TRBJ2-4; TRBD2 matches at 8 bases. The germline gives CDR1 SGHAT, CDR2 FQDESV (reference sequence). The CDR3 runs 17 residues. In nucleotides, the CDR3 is TGTGCCGGCAGCTTTCCCGGGACTAGTGGGACTAAAAACATTCAGTACTCC. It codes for CAGSFPGTSGTKNIQYS.

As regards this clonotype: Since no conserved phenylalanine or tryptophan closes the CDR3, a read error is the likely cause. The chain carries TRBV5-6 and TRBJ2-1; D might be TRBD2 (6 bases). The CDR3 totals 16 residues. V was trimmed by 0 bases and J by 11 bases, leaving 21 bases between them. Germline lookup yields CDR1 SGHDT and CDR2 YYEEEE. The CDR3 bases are TGTGCCAGCAGCTTGGATTTGGCGGGAATCGGCGATCAGCAGTTCTCC. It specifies CASSLDLAGIGDQQFS.

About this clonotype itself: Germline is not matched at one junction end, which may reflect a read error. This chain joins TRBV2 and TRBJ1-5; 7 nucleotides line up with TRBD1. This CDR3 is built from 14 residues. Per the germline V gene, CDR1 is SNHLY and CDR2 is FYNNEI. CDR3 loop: CANSAVGGNQPQHF. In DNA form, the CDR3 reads TGTGCCAACAGCGCGGTAGGGGGCAATCAGCCCCAGCACTTT.

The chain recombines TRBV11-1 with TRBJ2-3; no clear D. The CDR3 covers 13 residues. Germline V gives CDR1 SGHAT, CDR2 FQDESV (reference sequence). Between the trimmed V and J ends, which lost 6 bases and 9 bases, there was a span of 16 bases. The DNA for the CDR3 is TGTGCCAGCAGGTCGATCCGAATAGAAACGCAGTATTTT. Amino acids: CASRSIRIETQYF.

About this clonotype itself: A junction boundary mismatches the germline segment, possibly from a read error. CDR3 region: CARSLPSDYGYTF. CDR3 DNA: TGCGCCAGAAGCTTGCCGTCGGACTATGGCTACACCTTC. The rearrangement links TRBV5-1 to TRBJ1-2, with D unresolved. The CDR3 has 13 residues. The germline V gene encodes CDR1 SGHRS and CDR2 YFSETQ.

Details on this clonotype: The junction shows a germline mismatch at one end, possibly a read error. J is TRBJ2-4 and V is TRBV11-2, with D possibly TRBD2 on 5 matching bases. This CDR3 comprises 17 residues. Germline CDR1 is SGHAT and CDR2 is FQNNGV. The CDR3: CASSLDTIGIAKNIHYF. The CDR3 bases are TGTGCCAGCAGCTTAGATACTATCGGGATTGCCAAAAACATTCACTACTTC.

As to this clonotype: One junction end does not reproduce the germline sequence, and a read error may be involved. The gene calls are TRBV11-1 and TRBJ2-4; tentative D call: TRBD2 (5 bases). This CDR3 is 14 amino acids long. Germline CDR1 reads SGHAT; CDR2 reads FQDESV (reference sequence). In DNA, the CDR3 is TGTACGAGCAGCCCCCCCCTAGCCGAAAACATTCAGTACTTC. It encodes CTSSPPLAENIQYF.

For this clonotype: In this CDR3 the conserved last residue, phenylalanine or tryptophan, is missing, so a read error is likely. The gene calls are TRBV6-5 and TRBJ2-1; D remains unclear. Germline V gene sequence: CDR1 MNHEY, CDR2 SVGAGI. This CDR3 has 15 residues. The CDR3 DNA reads TGTGCAAGCAGTCCCACTGGTGGGTTCTACAATGAGCAGTTCTCC. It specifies CASSPTGGFYNEQFS.

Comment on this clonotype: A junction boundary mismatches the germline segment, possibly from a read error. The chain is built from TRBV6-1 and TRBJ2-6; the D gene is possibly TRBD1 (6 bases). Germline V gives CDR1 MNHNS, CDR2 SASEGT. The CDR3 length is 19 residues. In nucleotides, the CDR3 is TGTGCCAGCAGGGCCTTTCAGGGCAGGGGCCGCTTTGGGGTCAACGTCCTGACCTTC. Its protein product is CASRAFQGRGRFGVNVLTF.

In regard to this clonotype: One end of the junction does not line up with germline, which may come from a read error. The CDR3 region has the DNA TGCGCCGGCAGCTTGGAGGGTACGCAGTATTTT. Translated: CAGSLEGTQYF. The gene calls are TRBV5-4 and TRBJ2-3, with D possibly TRBD2 on 6 matching bases. Germline V gene lookup returns CDR1 SGHNT and CDR2 YYREEE (reference sequence). CDR3 size: 11 residues.

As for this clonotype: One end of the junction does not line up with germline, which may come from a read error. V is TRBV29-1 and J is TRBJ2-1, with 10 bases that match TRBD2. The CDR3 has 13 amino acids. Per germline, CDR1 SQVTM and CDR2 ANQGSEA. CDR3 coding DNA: TGTAGCGGGGGGACTGGCAGGTTCAATGAGCAGTTCTTC. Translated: CSGGTGRFNEQFF.

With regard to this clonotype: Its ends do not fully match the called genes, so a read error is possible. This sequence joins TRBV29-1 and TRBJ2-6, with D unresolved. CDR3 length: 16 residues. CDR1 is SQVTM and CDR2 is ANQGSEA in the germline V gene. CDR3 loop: CRVDLTSSSGANVLTF. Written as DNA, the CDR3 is TGTAGAGTTGATCTGACCTCAAGCTCCGGGGCCAACGTCCTGACTTTC.

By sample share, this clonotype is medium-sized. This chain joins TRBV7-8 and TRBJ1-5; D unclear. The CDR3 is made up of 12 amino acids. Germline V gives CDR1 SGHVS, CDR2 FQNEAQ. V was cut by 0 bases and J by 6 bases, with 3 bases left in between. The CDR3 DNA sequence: TGTGCCAGCAGCTTAGCGGGTCAGCCCCAGCATTTT. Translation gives CASSLAGQPQHF. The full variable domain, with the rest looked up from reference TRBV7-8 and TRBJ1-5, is GAGVSQSPRYKVAKRGQDVALRCDPISGHVSLFWYQQALGQGPEFLTYFQNEAQLDKSGLPSDRFFAERPEGSVSTLKIQRTQQEDSAVYLCASSLAGQPQHFGDGTRLSIL.

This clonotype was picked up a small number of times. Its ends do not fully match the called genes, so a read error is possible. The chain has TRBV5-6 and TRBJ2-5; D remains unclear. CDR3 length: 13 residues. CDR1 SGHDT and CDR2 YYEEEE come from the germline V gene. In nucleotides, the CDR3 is TGTGTCAGCAGCAATACCGGCCGGGCGACCCAGTACTTT. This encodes CVSSNTGRATQYF.

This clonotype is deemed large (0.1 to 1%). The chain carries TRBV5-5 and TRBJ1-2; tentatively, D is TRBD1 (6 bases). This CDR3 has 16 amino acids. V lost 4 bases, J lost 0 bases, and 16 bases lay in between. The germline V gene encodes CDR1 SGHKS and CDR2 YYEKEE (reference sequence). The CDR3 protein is CASSPHPDRTNYGYTF. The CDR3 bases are TGTGCCAGCAGCCCTCACCCGGACAGAACTAACTATGGCTACACCTTC.

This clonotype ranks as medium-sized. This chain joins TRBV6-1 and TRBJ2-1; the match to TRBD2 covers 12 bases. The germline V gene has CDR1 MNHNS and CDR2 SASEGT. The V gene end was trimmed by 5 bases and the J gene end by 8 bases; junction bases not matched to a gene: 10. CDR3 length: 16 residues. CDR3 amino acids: CASSTLTSGRSHEQFF. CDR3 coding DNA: TGTGCCAGCAGTACCTTGACTAGCGGGAGAAGCCATGAGCAGTTCTTC.

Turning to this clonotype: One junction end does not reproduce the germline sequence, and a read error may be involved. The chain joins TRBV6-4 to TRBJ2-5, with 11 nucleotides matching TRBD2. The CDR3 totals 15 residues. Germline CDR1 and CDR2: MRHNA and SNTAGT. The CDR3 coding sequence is TGTGCCAGTGACAAGACTAGCGGGACGGAAGAGACCCATTGCTTC. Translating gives CASDKTSGTEETHCF.

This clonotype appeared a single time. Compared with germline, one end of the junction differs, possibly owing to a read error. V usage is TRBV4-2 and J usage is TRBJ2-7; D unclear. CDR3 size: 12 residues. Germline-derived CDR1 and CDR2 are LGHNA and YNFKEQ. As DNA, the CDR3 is TGTGTCACCAGCCAAGAGGCCCACGAACAGTACTTC. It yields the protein CVTSQEAHEQYF.

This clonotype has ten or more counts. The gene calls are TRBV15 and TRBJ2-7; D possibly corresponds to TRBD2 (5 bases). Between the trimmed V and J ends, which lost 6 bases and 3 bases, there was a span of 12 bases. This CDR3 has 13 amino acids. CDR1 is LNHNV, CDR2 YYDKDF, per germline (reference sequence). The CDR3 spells CATRGDSLYEQYF. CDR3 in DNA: TGTGCCACCAGGGGAGATAGTCTCTACGAGCAGTACTTC.

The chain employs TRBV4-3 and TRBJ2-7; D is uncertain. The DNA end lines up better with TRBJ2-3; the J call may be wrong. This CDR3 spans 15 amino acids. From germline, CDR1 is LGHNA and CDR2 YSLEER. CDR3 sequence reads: CASSLDLTSSYKQYF. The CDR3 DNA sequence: TGCGCCAGCAGCCTAGACCTGACAAGCTCCTACAAGCAGTATTTT.

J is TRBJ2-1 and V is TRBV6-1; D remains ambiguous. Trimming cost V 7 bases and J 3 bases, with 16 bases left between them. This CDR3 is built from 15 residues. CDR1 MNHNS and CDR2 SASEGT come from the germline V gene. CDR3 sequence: CASTLVRHIYNEQFF. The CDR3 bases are TGTGCCAGCACCCTGGTGCGGCACATCTACAATGAGCAGTTCTTC.

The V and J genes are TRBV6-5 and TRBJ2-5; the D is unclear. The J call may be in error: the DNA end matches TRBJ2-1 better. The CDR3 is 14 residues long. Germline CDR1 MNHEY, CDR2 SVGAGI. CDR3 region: CASSQQRWEETQFF. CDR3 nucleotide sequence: TGTGCCAGCAGCCAACAGCGCTGGGAAGAGACCCAGTTCTTC.

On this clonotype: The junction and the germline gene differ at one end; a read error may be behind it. The DNA of the CDR3 is TGTGTCAGCAGCCTAGGCAGGGGAAGGGGTGTGAACACTGAAGCTTTCTTT. Protein: CVSSLGRGRGVNTEAFF. V and J are TRBV9 and TRBJ1-1; D is perhaps TRBD1 (6 bases). CDR1 is SGDLS and CDR2 is YYNGEE in the germline V gene. The CDR3 is made up of 17 amino acids.